A single T cell receptor (beta chain) is shown here with its context. This clone was counted only a few times. Its antigen remains undetermined. No much larger clone is present one base from it, and per-base qualities are unavailable. The germline V gene specifies MNHEY as CDR1 and SVGEGT as CDR2. V ends up 2 bases short and J 5 bases short, with an unmatched junction base count of 6. The CDR3 measures 15 amino acids from cysteine to phenylalanine. Only the CDR3 portion is preserved as DNA: 45 bases, with reading frame beginning at the first base. Whole blood was collected in K2EDTA tubes by collaborating institutions according to the institutions' own protocols. Collaborator samples were shipped for TCRbeta analysis as frozen whole blood, isolated PBMCs, or DNA extracted from either sample type. This specimen belongs to a study of blood T cell repertoires in COVID-19 (dated by TCRdb to 2020 to 2021). For the study in its entirety: Collaborator samples came from the United States, Italy and Spain and covered acute and convalescent phases of COVID-19. The dataset comprised deeply sampled blood TCRbeta repertoires from subjects exposed to, actively infected with, or recovered from COVID-19. Sample metadata almost always included a de-identified subject ID, COVID-19 status, age in years and sex. Where available, HLA class I and class II types were taken from metadata supplied by the sample provider and were not determined by assay-based typing. The samples were drawn from two sources: the first 160 participants of the ongoing ImmuneRACE study, and over 1,000 subjects contributed by 6 global collaborators. The prospective study material was composed of cDNA or gDNA derived from T cells, B-cell-depleted T cells, or PBMCs. A freely available public database, intended as a resource for researchers studying the immune response to SARS-CoV-2, is where the repertoires were released.

Points the paper makes about the study in general: The quantity of clinical and demographic metadata differed by source and by participant and was supplied without curation.

The immunoSEQ Assay, a bias-controlled multiplex PCR, was used to amplify TCRbeta CDR3 regions from genomic DNA. The study's own analysis went as follows. The number of nucleated cells in each sample was estimated from the amplification of reference gene primers within the assay. To quantify the absolute abundance of each unique TCRbeta CDR3 rearrangement, sequence reads were collapsed and filtered. For each sample, productive Simpson clonality was calculated as the square root of Simpson's diversity index over productive rearrangements. TCRdb provides this immuneACCESS table in a form limited to in-frame rearrangements. Some clones are lacking; in checked studies, under half of them reflect an unresolved V gene, and why the rest are absent is not known. That table supplies the V and J calls and clone size; D and trimming were determined from the DNA. The sample table holds fewer than 200,000 clones, of which approximately 90% were seen once. The top ten clones comprise nearly 0.55% of the sample.

The chain uses TRBV6-2 or TRBV6-3 and TRBJ2-7, and 10 bases in between align with TRBD1. The sequence was obtained from a man in his forties or fifties with acute or convalescent COVID-19. Sequenced: peripheral blood. The CDR3 has the sequence CASSYAGTGVHEQYF. The DNA reads TGTGCCAGCAGTTACGCCGGGACAGGGGTCCACGAGCAGTACTTC.